The present T cell receptor (beta chain) was sequenced within a study of blood T cell repertoires in COVID-19. The table came from immunoSEQ multiplex PCR; TCRdb's copy has only in-frame clones and leaves some out. This table holds under 130,000 clones, over 75% found once. The CDR3 is 14 residues long. CDR1 and CDR2 from the germline V gene are SGHRS and YFSETQ. V was shortened by 3 bases and J by 5 bases, with 9 bases between the two germline ends. Sequencing was performed on peripheral blood. The source is a man aged 50 or older with acute or convalescent COVID-19. The chain links TRBV5-1 to TRBJ1-6, with D unclear. The CDR3 DNA is TGCGCCAGCAGCTCCGACACGGATAATTCACCCCTCCACTTT. Its protein product is CASSSDTDNSPLHF.